A selection of T cell receptor beta chains follows, all from one sample in a study of T cell responses to AZD1222 COVID-19 vaccine. The protocol was immunoSEQ multiplex PCR, while the TCRdb copy is restricted to in-frame clones and leaves out a portion. The sample shows about 140,000 clones, about 90% of them seen only once. Material: peripheral blood, obtained 28 days after the second dose of the MenACWY control vaccine. These receptors were collected from an adult who received the MenACWY meningococcal vaccine as a control. CDR3s include the opening cysteine and the closing phenylalanine or tryptophan. A D gene is named only where the DNA matches it firmly. Expanded clones get a size class; other rows say once, few or many, or leave the size out.

clone size	D gene	V gene	J gene	CDR3 protein	CDR3 DNA
.	.	TRBV7-7	TRBJ2-5	CASTVRAGGETQYF	TGTGCCAGCACCGTAAGGGCTGGCGGAGAGACCCAGTACTTC
.	.	TRBV28	TRBJ1-5	CASSSPTDDAANQPQHF	TGTGCCAGCAGTTCCCCCACTGACGACGCCGCCAATCAGCCCCAGCATTTT
.	.	TRBV14	TRBJ2-3	CASSLSTDTQYF	TGTGCCAGCAGCCTTAGCACAGATACGCAGTATTTT
.	TRBD2	TRBV7-2	TRBJ2-2	CASSLDRDSGRTGELFF	TGTGCCAGCAGCTTAGACCGGGATAGCGGGAGGACCGGGGAGCTGTTTTTT
.	TRBD1	TRBV5-5	TRBJ1-5	CASSWGQGEVNQPQHF	TGTGCCAGCAGCTGGGGACAGGGAGAAGTCAATCAGCCCCAGCATTTT
.	.	TRBV6-2/TRBV6-3	TRBJ1-2	CASSTNANYGYTF	TGTGCCAGCAGTACCAATGCGAACTATGGCTACACCTTC
.	TRBD1	TRBV7-2	TRBJ1-2	CASSGRGGRGYTF	TGTGCCAGCAGCGGGAGAGGGGGCCGGGGCTACACCTTC
.	.	TRBV5-6	TRBJ1-3	CASSRIEAPADTIYF	TGTGCCAGCAGCCGCATCGAAGCCCCGGCGGACACCATATATTTT
.	.	TRBV3-1/TRBV3-2	TRBJ2-2	CASRAGTNTGELFF	TGTGCCAGCAGGGCGGGCACGAACACCGGGGAGCTGTTTTTT
.	.	TRBV5-1	TRBJ1-2	CASSLWQPNSNYGYTF	TGCGCCAGCAGCTTGTGGCAGCCCAATTCTAACTATGGCTACACCTTC
.	TRBD1	TRBV7-3	TRBJ2-3	CASNHAGTGYADTQYF	TGTGCCAGCAACCACGCCGGGACAGGGTATGCAGATACGCAGTATTTT
.	.	TRBV28	TRBJ1-5	CASSLYNQPQHF	TGTGCCAGCAGTTTATACAATCAGCCCCAGCATTTT
.	.	TRBV28	TRBJ2-3	CASSLHGGTDTQYF	TGTGCCAGCAGTCTCCATGGGGGCACAGATACGCAGTATTTT
once	TRBD1	TRBV5-1	TRBJ2-1	CASSLEQGDEQFF	TGCGCCAGCAGCTTGGAGCAGGGGGATGAGCAGTTCTTC
once	.	TRBV3-1/TRBV3-2	TRBJ2-1	CASSRSSPGSNNEQFF	TGTGCCAGCAGCCGCTCATCTCCGGGCTCAAACAATGAGCAGTTCTTC
once	.	TRBV25-1	TRBJ2-1	CASSDYGLRGANEQFF	TGTGCCAGCAGTGACTACGGTCTAAGAGGGGCCAATGAGCAGTTCTTC
.	.	TRBV11-3	TRBJ1-1	CASSMNQNTEAFF	TGTGCCAGCAGCATGAATCAGAACACTGAAGCTTTCTTT
once	.	TRBV7-6	TRBJ2-5	CASSRDYQETQYF	TGTGCCAGCAGCCGGGACTACCAAGAGACCCAGTACTTC